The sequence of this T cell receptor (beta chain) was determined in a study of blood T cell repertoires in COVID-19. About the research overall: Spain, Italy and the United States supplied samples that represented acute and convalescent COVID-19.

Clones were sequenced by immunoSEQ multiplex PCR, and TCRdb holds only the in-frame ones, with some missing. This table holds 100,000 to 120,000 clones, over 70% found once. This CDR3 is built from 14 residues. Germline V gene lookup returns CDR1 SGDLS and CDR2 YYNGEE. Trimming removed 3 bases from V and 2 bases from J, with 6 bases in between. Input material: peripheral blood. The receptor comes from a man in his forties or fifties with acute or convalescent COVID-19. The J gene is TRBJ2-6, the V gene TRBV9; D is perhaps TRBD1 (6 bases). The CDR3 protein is CASSDRAGANVLTF. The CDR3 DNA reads TGTGCCAGCAGCGACAGGGCTGGGGCCAACGTCCTGACTTTC.